These T cell receptor beta chains were read from a single sample in a study of CD8 T cells in Susac syndrome. TCRdb called the immunoSEQ multiplex PCR reads again in MiXCR, with one record for every CDR3 protein. The repertoire holds some 300,000 distinct CDR3 sequences, with around 83% as singletons. Input material: CD8+ T cells from PBMCs. The receptors derive from a human donor with multiple sclerosis. CDR3s include the opening cysteine and the closing phenylalanine or tryptophan. D genes are given only for firm matches. Size is stated for part of the rows, as once, few or many counts, or as a class when the clone is expanded.

d_call j_call v_call clone_size cdr3_aa cdr3_nt
TRBD1 TRBJ2-7 TRBV27 once CASALQGAYEQYF TGTGCCAGCGCCCTGCAGGGGGCCTACGAGCAGTACTTC
NA TRBJ2-7 TRBV29-1 NA CSVESRSPYEQYF TGCAGCGTTGAATCGCGGTCCCCCTACGAGCAGTACTTC
TRBD1 TRBJ2-1 TRBV29-1 once CSVAGGAGNEQFF TGCAGCGTTGCAGGGGGCGCAGGGAATGAGCAGTTCTTC
NA TRBJ2-1 TRBV7-9 once CASSPPGSNNEQFF TGTGCCAGCAGCCCGCCCGGGTCCAACAATGAGCAGTTCTTC
NA TRBJ2-1 TRBV4-1 once CASSQVASQYNEQFF TGCGCCAGCAGCCAAGTGGCCAGCCAGTACAATGAGCAGTTCTTC
TRBD2 TRBJ2-1 TRBV28 NA CASINTLGLAGSGDEQFF TGTGCCAGCATAAACACCTTGGGACTAGCGGGATCTGGCGATGAGCAGTTCTTC
NA TRBJ2-7 TRBV14 NA CASSQDFPYEQYF TGTGCCAGCAGCCAAGACTTCCCCTACGAGCAGTACTTC
TRBD2 TRBJ2-1 TRBV9 NA CASSDPLAGGDNEQFF TGTGCCAGCAGCGACCCTTTGGCGGGAGGGGACAATGAGCAGTTCTTC
TRBD2 TRBJ2-7 TRBV9 NA CASSVGGSPSYEQYF TGTGCCAGCAGCGTGGGGGGGTCTCCTTCCTACGAGCAGTACTTC
NA TRBJ1-2 TRBV5-6 NA CASSSPGYVYGYTF TGTGCCAGCAGCTCCCCGGGGTACGTCTATGGCTACACCTTC
NA TRBJ1-2 TRBV2 NA CAIRRGYGYTF TGTGCCATCCGCAGGGGATATGGCTACACCTTC
NA TRBJ1-4 TRBV7-2 NA CASSLRGYGEKLFF TGTGCCAGCAGCTTACGGGGGTATGGCGAAAAACTGTTTTTT
NA TRBJ2-5 TRBV19 NA CASSIYPKQREGQETQYF TGTGCCAGTAGTATATACCCCAAACAACGGGAAGGGCAAGAGACCCAGTACTTC
NA TRBJ1-2 TRBV9 NA CASRGLANYGYTF TGTGCCAGCAGAGGCTTAGCTAACTATGGCTACACCTTC
NA TRBJ2-1 TRBV11-2 few CASSGLEQFF TGTGCCAGCAGCGGCCTTGAGCAGTTCTTC
TRBD1 TRBJ1-1 TRBV29-1 NA CSVEDRRARGQGVGYSTEAFF TGCAGCGTTGAAGATCGTCGGGCAAGGGGCCAGGGGGTCGGGTATAGCACTGAAGCTTTCTTT
NA TRBJ2-2 TRBV12-3/TRBV12-4 NA CASSFAGGSGELFF TGTGCCAGCAGTTTCGCCGGAGGGTCCGGGGAGCTGTTTTTT
NA TRBJ2-7 TRBV28 NA CASSFFEVEGQYF TGTGCCAGCAGTTTCTTCGAAGTTGAGGGGCAGTACTTC
TRBD2 TRBJ2-5 TRBV11-2 NA CASSLPGAGLAGETQYF TGTGCCAGCAGCTTACCCGGGGCGGGACTAGCCGGAGAGACCCAGTACTTC
NA TRBJ1-5 TRBV20-1 NA CSASGVLVYSNQPQHF TGCAGTGCCAGTGGGGTTTTGGTATATAGCAATCAGCCCCAGCATTTT
NA TRBJ2-5 TRBV3-1 NA CASSQIHGGGQETQYF TGTGCCAGCAGCCAAATCCACGGGGGCGGACAAGAGACCCAGTACTTC
NA TRBJ2-7 TRBV27 NA CASTTWSGVTYEQYF TGTGCCAGCACAACCTGGTCAGGTGTAACCTACGAGCAGTACTTC
NA TRBJ2-7 TRBV5-1 NA CASSLIADTTYEQYF TGCGCCAGCAGCTTGATAGCGGACACTACCTACGAGCAGTACTTC
NA TRBJ1-5 TRBV20-1 NA CSASGADNSNQPQHF TGCAGTGCTAGCGGGGCAGACAATAGCAATCAGCCCCAGCATTTT
NA TRBJ2-7 TRBV6-1 NA CASRWDGSYEQYF TGTGCCAGCAGATGGGACGGATCCTACGAGCAGTACTTC
TRBD1 TRBJ2-7 TRBV30 NA CARSKTRTGMNEQYF TGTGCCCGGAGTAAAACACGGACAGGGATGAACGAGCAGTACTTC
NA TRBJ2-3 TRBV27 NA CASSLFPPAASRDTQYF TGTGCCAGCAGTTTATTCCCCCCGGCGGCCTCTAGGGATACGCAGTATTTT
NA TRBJ1-2 TRBV5-6 NA CASSLDGAGPYGYTF TGTGCCAGCAGCTTGGACGGGGCAGGGCCCTATGGCTACACCTTC
NA TRBJ2-7 TRBV4-1 NA CASSQVISDGTQEQYF TGCGCCAGCAGCCAAGTGATTTCGGACGGCACACAAGAGCAGTACTTC
NA TRBJ2-7 TRBV28 NA CASSQSWTEYEQYF TGTGCCAGCAGTCAGTCCTGGACAGAATACGAGCAGTACTTC
NA TRBJ2-7 TRBV7-9 NA CASGHREFYEQYF TGTGCCAGCGGACACAGAGAATTTTACGAGCAGTACTTC
NA TRBJ1-1 TRBV20-1 once CSARPLRQHLNTEAFF TGCAGTGCTCGACCACTTCGACAGCATTTGAACACTGAAGCTTTCTTT
NA TRBJ1-5 TRBV27 few CASSFGGQPQHF TGTGCCAGCAGTTTTGGGGGCCAGCCCCAGCATTTT